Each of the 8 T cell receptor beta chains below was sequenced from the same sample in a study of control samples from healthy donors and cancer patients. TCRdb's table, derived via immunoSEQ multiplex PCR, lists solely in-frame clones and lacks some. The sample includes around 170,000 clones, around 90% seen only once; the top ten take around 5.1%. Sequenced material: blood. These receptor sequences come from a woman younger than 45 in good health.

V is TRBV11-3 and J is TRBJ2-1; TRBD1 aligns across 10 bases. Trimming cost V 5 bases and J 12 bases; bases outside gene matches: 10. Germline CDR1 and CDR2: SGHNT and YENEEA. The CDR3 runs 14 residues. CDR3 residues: CASSVSGTGERQFF. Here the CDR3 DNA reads TGTGCCAGCAGCGTATCCGGGACAGGGGAACGGCAGTTCTTC.

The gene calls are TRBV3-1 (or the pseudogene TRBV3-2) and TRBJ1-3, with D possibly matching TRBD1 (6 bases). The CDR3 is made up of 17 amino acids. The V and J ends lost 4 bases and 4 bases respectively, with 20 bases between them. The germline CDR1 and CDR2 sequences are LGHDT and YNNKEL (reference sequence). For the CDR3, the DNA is TGTGCCAGCAGCCCCTGGCGCAGGGGCAAGGCCGGAAACACCATATATTTT. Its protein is CASSPWRRGKAGNTIYF.

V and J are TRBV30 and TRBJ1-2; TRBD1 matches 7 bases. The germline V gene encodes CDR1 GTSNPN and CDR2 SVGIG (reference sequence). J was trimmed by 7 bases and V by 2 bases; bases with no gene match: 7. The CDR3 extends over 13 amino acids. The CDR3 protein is CAWSWAGGFGYTF. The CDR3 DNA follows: TGTGCCTGGAGTTGGGCAGGGGGATTTGGCTACACCTTC.

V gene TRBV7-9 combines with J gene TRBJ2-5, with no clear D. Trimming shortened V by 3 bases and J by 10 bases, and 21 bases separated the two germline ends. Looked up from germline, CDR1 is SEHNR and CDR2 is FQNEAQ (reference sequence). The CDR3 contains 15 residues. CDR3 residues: CASSFYLDSNEDQYF. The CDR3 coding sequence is TGTGCCAGCAGCTTCTACCTCGACTCCAACGAGGACCAGTACTTC. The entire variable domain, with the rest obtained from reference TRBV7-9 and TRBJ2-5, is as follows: DTGVSQNPRHKITKRGQNVTFRCDPISEHNRLYWYRQTLGQGPEFLTYFQNEAQLEKSRLLSDRFSAERPKGSFSTLEIQRTEQGDSAMYLCASSFYLDSNEDQYFGPGTRLLVL.

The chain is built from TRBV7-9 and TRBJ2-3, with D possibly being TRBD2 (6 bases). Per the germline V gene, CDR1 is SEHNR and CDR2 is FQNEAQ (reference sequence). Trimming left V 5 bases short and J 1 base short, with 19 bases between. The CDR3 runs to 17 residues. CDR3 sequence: CASSPRGAVYGTDTQYF. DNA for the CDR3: TGTGCCAGCAGCCCTCGCGGGGCAGTCTATGGCACAGATACGCAGTATTTT.

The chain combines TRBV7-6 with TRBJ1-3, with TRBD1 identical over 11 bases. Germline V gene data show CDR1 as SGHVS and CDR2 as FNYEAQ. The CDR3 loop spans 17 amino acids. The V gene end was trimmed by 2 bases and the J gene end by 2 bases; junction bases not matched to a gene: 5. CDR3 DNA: TGTGCCAGCAGCTTAAGGACAGGGGGCCTGGCTGGAAACACCATATATTTT. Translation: CASSLRTGGLAGNTIYF.

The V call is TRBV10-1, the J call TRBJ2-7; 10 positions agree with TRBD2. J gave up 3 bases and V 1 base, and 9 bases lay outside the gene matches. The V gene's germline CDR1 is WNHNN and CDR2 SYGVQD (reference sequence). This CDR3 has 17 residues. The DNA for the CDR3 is TGCGCCAGCAGTGAGTGGGCTAGCGGGGGCATCGGCTACGAGCAGTACGTC. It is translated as CASSEWASGGIGYEQYV.

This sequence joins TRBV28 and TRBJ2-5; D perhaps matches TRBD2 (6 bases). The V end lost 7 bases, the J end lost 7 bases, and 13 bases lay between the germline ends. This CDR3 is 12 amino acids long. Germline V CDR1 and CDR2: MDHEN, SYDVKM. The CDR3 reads CASTGGVGTQYF. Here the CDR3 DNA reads TGTGCCAGCACAGGCGGGGTTGGGACCCAGTACTTC.